Listed below are T cell receptor beta chains from one sample, sequenced in a study of blood T cell repertoires in COVID-19. Method: immunoSEQ multiplex PCR; TCRdb's copy keeps in-frame clones and lacks some. The profile shows about 62,000 clones, around 84% of them singletons. Sequences were obtained from peripheral blood. The origin of the receptors is a man aged 65 to 85 with acute or convalescent COVID-19. Both conserved end residues are part of each CDR3. The D gene is left open where the match is weak. Clone size is shown for a subset of rows, as once, few, many or a class of expanded clone.

D gene	V gene	clone size	J gene	CDR3 protein	CDR3 DNA
NA	TRBV5-1	NA	TRBJ1-1	CASSHMTDSNTEAFF	TGCGCCAGCAGCCATATGACAGATTCGAACACTGAAGCTTTCTTT
TRBD2	TRBV3-1/TRBV3-2	NA	TRBJ2-7	CASSSLAGDSYEQYF	TGTGCCAGCAGCTCTCTAGCGGGGGATTCCTACGAGCAGTACTTC
NA	TRBV7-3	NA	TRBJ1-1	CASSSRATFTEAFF	TGTGCCAGCAGCTCGAGGGCCACCTTCACTGAAGCTTTCTTT
TRBD1	TRBV29-1	NA	TRBJ2-4	CSVRDSTNIQYF	TGCAGCGTCCGGGACAGTACTAACATTCAGTACTTC
NA	TRBV7-8	NA	TRBJ1-1	CASSLAGGGGNTEAFF	TGTGCCAGCAGCTTAGCCGGGGGAGGGGGAAATACTGAAGCTTTCTTT
TRBD1	TRBV7-2	NA	TRBJ2-7	CASSVRTGAAYEQYF	TGTGCCAGCAGCGTAAGGACAGGGGCGGCCTACGAGCAGTACTTC
NA	TRBV2	NA	TRBJ1-3	CASYERLSGNTIYF	TGTGCCAGTTACGAGCGGCTCTCTGGAAACACCATATATTTT
NA	TRBV21-1	NA	TRBJ2-2	CATGGFLRAGELFF	TGTGCCACGGGGGGGTTCTTGCGGGCCGGGGAGCTGTTTTTT
NA	TRBV18	few	TRBJ1-6	CASSRDNAKSPLHF	TGTGCCAGCTCACGGGACAATGCAAAGTCACCCCTCCACTTT
NA	TRBV6-5	NA	TRBJ2-7	CASSYSKGLYEQYF	TGTGCCAGCAGTTACTCGAAGGGGCTGTACGAGCAGTACTTC
NA	TRBV10-3	NA	TRBJ1-5	CATMRGGNQPQHF	TGTGCGACAATGAGGGGGGGGAATCAGCCCCAGCATTTT
NA	TRBV18	once	TRBJ1-4	CASSPSREKLFF	TGTGCCAGCTCACCTAGTCGAGAAAAACTGTTTTTT